Following are 21 T cell receptor beta chains from one sample sequenced in a study of CD8 T cells in ankylosing spondylitis. TCRdb re-called the 5' RACE reads with MiXCR, one entry per CDR3 protein. Of a few hundred thousand distinct CDR3 sequences listed, approximately 7.4% were seen once; the top ten hold 12% to 15%. These receptors have no known antigen. Study-level findings and limits: Blood of patients with ankylosing spondylitis appeared to be characterized by a TCR beta motif of about eight highly homologous variants.

The specimen was blood, either unsorted or a sorted T cell fraction (not recorded which). The receptors derive from a male donor with ankylosing spondylitis.

This clonotype appeared many times. The chain is built from TRBV4-2 and TRBJ2-2; TRBD1 matches at 9 bases. The CDR3 is made up of 16 amino acids. Trimming took 2 bases from V and 1 from J; bases not matched to a gene: 2. Germline CDR1 is LGHNA and CDR2 is YNFKEQ. The CDR3 bases are TGTGCCAGCAGCCAAAGGGGACAGGGGAACACCGGGGAGCTGTTTTTT. It codes for CASSQRGQGNTGELFF.

The sample holds many counts of this clonotype. The chain carries TRBV19 and TRBJ2-3; 11 positions agree with TRBD2. The V gene end was trimmed by 3 bases and the J gene end by 2 bases; junction bases not matched to a gene: 10. This CDR3 is built from 18 residues. Per the germline V gene, CDR1 is LNHDA and CDR2 is SQIVND (reference sequence). The CDR3 sequence: CASSMEELAGDSTDTQYF. The CDR3, as DNA: TGTGCCAGTAGTATGGAGGAACTAGCGGGGGATTCCACAGATACGCAGTATTTT.

This clonotype was found many times. This chain links TRBV4-1 with TRBJ2-7; D is undetermined. Per germline, CDR1 MGHRA and CDR2 YSYEKL. The V gene lost 4 bases and the J gene lost 3 bases, with 25 bases spanning the gap. This CDR3 comprises 18 residues. CDR3 protein: CASSLTRAWKGPHYEQYF. The CDR3 DNA sequence: TGCGCCAGCAGCCTCACAAGGGCATGGAAGGGCCCCCACTACGAGCAGTACTTC.

This clonotype was observed at least ten times. The chain combines TRBV4-2 with TRBJ2-7; TRBD1 is a possible D gene (6 bases). Looked up from germline, CDR1 is LGHNA and CDR2 is YNFKEQ. V lost 0 bases to trimming and J lost 2 bases, with 17 bases between them. There are 17 residues in the CDR3. CDR3 sequence reads: CASSQDYRAYNAYEQYF. The DNA of the CDR3 is TGTGCCAGCAGCCAAGATTACAGGGCTTATAATGCCTACGAGCAGTACTTC.

This clonotype has ten or more counts. J is TRBJ2-2 and V is TRBV24-1; no definite D call. The CDR3 length is 14 residues. Germline V gene data show CDR1 as KGHDR and CDR2 as SFDVKD. V lost 7 bases and J 2 bases, leaving 10 bases between the germline ends. CDR3 protein: CATRSDDNTGELFF. CDR3 nucleotide sequence: TGTGCCACCAGATCGGACGATAACACCGGGGAGCTGTTTTTT.

Notes on this clonotype: Just one base apart from a much larger clone, this may be a read error. This sequence joins TRBV16 and TRBJ1-3; D remains ambiguous. Germline CDR1 KGHSY, CDR2 FQNENV. The CDR3 covers 15 residues. The germline V and J ends were trimmed by 4 bases and 2 bases, with 12 bases remaining between them. CDR3 coding DNA: TGTGCCAGCAGCCTCGCCGTGGATACTGGAAACACCATATATTTT. This gives the protein CASSLAVDTGNTIYF.

This clonotype appeared many times. One junction end does not reproduce the germline sequence, and a read error may be involved. The V gene is TRBV29-1, the J gene TRBJ2-7; perhaps D is TRBD1 or TRBD2 (5 bases each). The CDR3 loop spans 11 amino acids. In germline, CDR1 is SQVTM, CDR2 ANQGSEA. In nucleotides, the CDR3 is TGCAGCGTTGAAGATCTTCGACAGCGGCACTTC. It is translated as CSVEDLRQRHF.

This clonotype was counted ten times or more. The chain has TRBV4-1 and TRBJ2-1; maybe TRBD2 (5 bases). CDR1 is MGHRA and CDR2 is YSYEKL in the germline V gene. V lost 1 base and J 11 bases, leaving 9 bases between the germline ends. CDR3 size: 12 residues. CDR3 sequence reads: CASSQVEGKQFF. DNA for the CDR3: TGCGCCAGCAGCCAAGTTGAGGGAAAGCAGTTCTTC.

This clonotype was found many times. The V gene is TRBV6-1, the J gene TRBJ2-7, with a tentative D call TRBD1 (5 bases). Germline loops: CDR1 MNHNS, CDR2 SASEGT. The V end was cut by 2 bases, the J end by 6 bases, with 14 bases between. The CDR3 is made up of 14 amino acids. CDR3 sequence (DNA): TGTGCCAGCAGTGAACGAGTATTAGGGGTCGAGCAGTACTTC. This sequence encodes CASSERVLGVEQYF.

The chain couples TRBV6-6 to TRBJ1-1, with D uncertain. The CDR3 spans 12 residues. Germline V gene data show CDR1 as MNHNY and CDR2 as SVGAGI (reference sequence). V was cut by 0 bases and J by 4 bases, with 3 bases left in between. CDR3 sequence reads: CASSYSFTEAFF. The CDR3 DNA follows: TGTGCCAGCAGTTACTCTTTCACTGAAGCTTTCTTT.

V is TRBV12-3 or TRBV12-4 and J is TRBJ2-7; weak D call: TRBD2 (6 bases). The V end lost 2 bases, the J end lost 1 base, and 12 bases lay between the germline ends. The CDR3 length is 15 residues. The DNA for the CDR3 is TGTGCCAGCAGTTTAAGTAGCGGTTTTTCCTACGAGCAGTACTTC. Its protein is CASSLSSGFSYEQYF.

The table lists this clonotype with many counts. The V gene is TRBV4-1, the J gene TRBJ2-1; 7 nucleotides align to TRBD2. J was trimmed by 0 bases and V by 5 bases; bases with no gene match: 4. The CDR3 covers 15 residues. Looked up from germline, CDR1 is MGHRA and CDR2 is YSYEKL. The CDR3 protein is CASSNRDYSYNEQFF. In DNA form, the CDR3 reads TGCGCCAGCAGCAACCGGGACTACTCCTACAATGAGCAGTTCTTC.

With respect to this clonotype: Since a much larger clone is just one base distant, this may be a read error. This chain joins TRBV6-2 or TRBV6-3 and TRBJ2-7; no reliable D call. Germline CDR1 MNHEY, CDR2 SVGEGT. This CDR3 comprises 10 residues. V lost 7 bases and J 1 base, leaving 2 bases between the germline ends. The DNA for the CDR3 is TGTGCCAGCAAATCCTACGAGCAGTACTTC. Translating it yields CASKSYEQYF.

This clonotype showed up many times. The gene calls are TRBV12-3 or TRBV12-4 and TRBJ2-7; 12 bases are a match to TRBD2. The CDR3 has 14 amino acids. Trimming removed 7 bases from V and 2 bases from J; junction bases left unmatched: 3. CDR3 nucleotides: TGTGCCAGCAAACTAGCGGGAGGCCCCTACGAGCAGTACTTC. Amino acid sequence: CASKLAGGPYEQYF.

This clonotype occurred many times. This rearrangement joins TRBV14 to TRBJ2-7; tentative D call: TRBD2 (5 bases). This CDR3 has 12 residues. The V gene's germline CDR1 is SGHDN and CDR2 FVKESK. V lost 0 bases and J lost 9, with 9 bases in between. CDR3 bases: TGTGCCAGCAGCCAAGATGGACTGATGCAGTACTTC. Translating gives CASSQDGLMQYF. The full variable domain, with the rest looked up from reference TRBV14 and TRBJ2-7, is EAGVTQFPSHSVIEKGQTVTLRCDPISGHDNLYWYRRVMGKEIKFLLHFVKESKQDESGMPNNRFLAERTGGTYSTLKVQPAELEDSGVYFCASSQDGLMQYFGPGTRLTVT.

V usage is TRBV20-1 and J usage is TRBJ1-1; possible D gene TRBD1, 6 bases. V lost 3 bases and J 5 bases, leaving 16 bases between the germline ends. Germline V lookup: CDR1 DFQATT, CDR2 SNEGSKA (reference sequence). The CDR3 is 14 residues long. The CDR3: CSARSRDILTEAFF. The DNA of the CDR3 is TGCAGTGCTAGGTCCCGGGACATCTTGACTGAAGCTTTCTTT.

This clonotype was seen at least ten times. This chain links TRBV7-6 with TRBJ2-3, with a tentative D call TRBD2 (5 bases). The germline gives CDR1 SGHVS, CDR2 FNYEAQ. The CDR3 runs to 15 residues. Trimming removed 1 base at V and 5 bases at J, with 13 bases between. The CDR3 protein is CASSLDVRAGDTQYF. CDR3 nucleotide sequence: TGTGCCAGCAGCTTAGATGTGCGGGCCGGAGATACGCAGTATTTT.

This clonotype came up many times. This rearrangement joins TRBV6-6 to TRBJ1-1; no reliable D call. CDR1 is MNHNY, CDR2 SVGAGI, per germline (reference sequence). The CDR3 loop spans 13 amino acids. V lost 6 bases and J lost 2, with 10 bases in between. In DNA form, the CDR3 reads TGTGCCAGCAGCCCTCAGCACAACACTGAAGCTTTCTTT. Residues: CASSPQHNTEAFF.

About this clonotype itself: One end of the junction is discordant with germline, which a read error may explain. The rearrangement uses TRBV19 and TRBJ1-1, with 8 bases that match TRBD1. The CDR3 sequence is 18 residues long. The germline V gene has CDR1 LNHDA and CDR2 SQIVND (reference sequence). CDR3 coding DNA: TGTGCCAGTAGTTTCTTACCGTACAGGGGGAAGATGAACACTGAAGCTGTCTTT. This sequence encodes CASSFLPYRGKMNTEAVF.

This clonotype was observed a few times. The genes are TRBV7-8 and TRBJ2-7; 9 bases align to TRBD2. Germline CDR1 reads SGHVS; CDR2 reads FQNEAQ. V was clipped by 5 bases and J by 4 bases; unmatched bases: 9. The CDR3 sequence is 15 residues long. The CDR3 spells CASSQAGGRGYEQYF. The CDR3 nucleotides are TGTGCCAGCAGCCAAGCTGGCGGGAGGGGGTACGAGCAGTACTTC. Combining the CDR3 with reference TRBV7-8 and TRBJ2-7 gives the whole variable domain GAGVSQSPRYKVAKRGQDVALRCDPISGHVSLFWYQQALGQGPEFLTYFQNEAQLDKSGLPSDRFFAERPEGSVSTLKIQRTQQEDSAVYLCASSQAGGRGYEQYFGPGTRLTVT.

This clonotype has a handful of counts. The chain carries TRBV6-2 or TRBV6-3 and TRBJ1-1; D possibly corresponds to TRBD1 (6 bases). CDR1 and CDR2 from the germline V gene are MNHEY and SVGEGT. Trimming stripped 5 bases from V and 1 base from J, with 14 bases between. CDR3 length: 15 amino acids. For the CDR3, the DNA is TGTGCCAGCAGTCCCCGGAGGACAGCGAACACTGAAGCTTTCTTT. Translating it yields CASSPRRTANTEAFF.